Reported below is one T cell receptor (beta chain). Its cognate antigen is unknown. These data originate in a study of cytomegalovirus exposure and HLA in healthy donors. Study observations and caveats: Clonal expansion was found to be greater in HLA-associated TCR beta chains than in equally common others in a later analysis. Versus the approximately 700-donor mean, an Asian-associated ancestry cluster reportedly showed fewer N-insertions in a later analysis. A likely sequencing artifact accounted for one observed cluster of highly shared sequence variants.

V lost 5 bases, J lost 5 bases, and 13 bases lay in between. The CDR3 has 14 amino acids. Germline V gene lookup returns CDR1 KGHSH and CDR2 LQKENI. Researchers ran the PCR with 60 Vbeta and 13 Jbeta primers. Per the study methods: A later analysis tallied about 80 million unique TCR beta chains, 10 million to 12 million of them shared. Profiling relied on immunoSEQ multiplex PCR, and the TCRdb table lists in-frame clones only, not all of them. For V, J and clone size, that table is used; D and trimming come from the DNA. The sample holds more than 95,000 clones; 65% to 75% are singletons and the top ten take around an eighth.

Sequences were obtained from PBMCs. The J gene is TRBJ1-5, the V gene TRBV18; tentatively, D is TRBD1 (5 bases). This sequence was found in a woman between 65 and 79 years old in good health and CMV-seropositive. The CDR3 DNA is TGTGCCAGCTCAACTCAGGGTCTATATCAGCCCCAGCATTTT. Protein: CASSTQGLYQPQHF. Filled out from reference TRBV18 and TRBJ1-5, the complete variable domain reads NAGVMQNPRHLVRRRGQEARLRCSPMKGHSHVYWYRQLPEEGLKFMVYLQKENIIDESGMPKERFSAEFPKEGPSILRIQQVVRGDSAAYFCASSTQGLYQPQHFGDGTRLSIL.